What follows are 4 T cell receptor beta chains derived from one specimen sequenced in a study of T cell repertoires in cytomegalovirus infection. TCRdb re-derived calls from the reads in MiXCR, one entry per CDR3 protein. The sample yields around 430,000 distinct CDR3 sequences, under 45% seen once. Their target antigens are unknown. The specimen comprised cultured PBMCs, sampled from culture after CMV antigen stimulation. The receptors shown here come from a human donor in good health (CMV status not recorded). Some clones in this sample may be carry-over from other donors' samples.

The chain combines TRBV7-8 with TRBJ1-1, with D uncertain. V was trimmed by 1 base and J by 5 bases, leaving 11 bases between them. This CDR3 comprises 14 residues. CDR1 is SGHVS, CDR2 FQNEAQ, per germline. The CDR3 coding sequence is TGTGCCAGCAGCTTAGAAAAGGGTTTAACTGAAGCTTTCTTT. It translates to CASSLEKGLTEAFF.

In its sample, this clonotype was seen a few times. The chain has TRBV20-1 and TRBJ2-1, with 11 positions matching TRBD2. This CDR3 contains 14 residues. The J segment lost 6 bases and the V segment lost 6 bases, leaving 7 bases of the junction unmatched. CDR1 and CDR2 from the germline V gene are DFQATT and SNEGSKA (reference sequence). The CDR3 DNA is TGCAGTGCCAATAGCGGGAGGGCCGTCAATGAGCAGTTCTTC. Translating it yields CSANSGRAVNEQFF.

This clonotype turned up a few times. The chain's CDR3 is CASSVPGQGTGELFF. As DNA, the CDR3 is TGTGCCAGCAGTGTACCGGGACAGGGTACCGGGGAGCTGTTTTTT. The chain links TRBV6-1 to TRBJ2-2; 9 bases are shared with TRBD1. CDR1 is MNHNS, CDR2 SASEGT, per germline. This CDR3 is 15 amino acids long. J lost 5 bases, V lost 4 bases, and 5 bases had no gene match.

This clonotype was seen only a few times. The genes are TRBV7-2 and TRBJ2-3, with 8 nucleotides matching TRBD2. The CDR3 runs 17 residues. Unmatched junction bases numbered 16, after V lost 5 bases and J lost 6 bases. Germline V gives CDR1 SGHTA, CDR2 FQGNSA. DNA for the CDR3: TGTGCCAGCAGCCCTGAGGGGCGGGGGGATCCTCGGGATACGCAGTATTTT. It is translated as CASSPEGRGDPRDTQYF.